This entry lists 32 T cell receptor beta chains sequenced from one sample in a study of immune cell composition in non-small cell lung cancer. Libraries were prepared by immunoSEQ multiplex PCR; TCRdb keeps only in-frame clonotypes and omits some of them. The sample contains approximately 8,000 clones, 78% of which appear only once. The sequenced sample was lung tumor tissue. These receptors all come from a human donor with non-small cell lung cancer.

There are a few counts of this clone. The V call is TRBV7-2, the J call TRBJ1-4, with D uncertain. The ends were cut back, 5 bases at V and 0 bases at J, with 7 bases in the middle. CDR3 length: 14 amino acids. Germline CDR1 is SGHTA and CDR2 is FQGNSA. CDR3 coding DNA: TGTGCCAGCAGCCCTGATACAACTAATGAAAAACTGTTTTTT. This codes for CASSPDTTNEKLFF.

The chain employs TRBV5-3 and TRBJ1-4; 11 bases fit TRBD1. TRBV5-3 is sorted into the ORF group, with uncertain function. The V and J ends lost 4 bases and 8 bases, in that order; junction bases with no gene match: 4. The CDR3 loop spans 14 amino acids. The CDR3 sequence: CARSTGQGEEKLFF. The DNA of the CDR3 is TGTGCCAGAAGCACGGGACAGGGGGAAGAAAAACTGTTTTTT.

V usage is TRBV9 and J usage is TRBJ1-6, with D unresolved. The CDR3 length is 14 residues. Looked up from germline, CDR1 is SGDLS and CDR2 is YYNGEE. V shed 3 bases and J shed 6 bases, with 10 bases lying between them. The CDR3 reads CASSALWVNSPLHF. In nucleotides, the CDR3 is TGTGCCAGCAGCGCCCTCTGGGTTAATTCACCCCTCCACTTT.

This chain uses TRBV2 with TRBJ2-3; D uncertain. The germline V gene has CDR1 SNHLY and CDR2 FYNNEI. V was trimmed by 5 bases and J by 2 bases, leaving 8 bases between them. This CDR3 spans 13 amino acids. The CDR3 nucleotides are TGTGCCAGCAGTTGGGCCCTCACAGATACGCAGTATTTT. Translation: CASSWALTDTQYF.

CDR3 protein: CASSFENTEAFF. The CDR3 DNA is TGTGCCAGCAGCTTTGAGAACACTGAAGCTTTCTTT. The chain combines TRBV7-2 with TRBJ1-1; D not resolved. The length of the CDR3 is 12 residues. Germline V CDR1 and CDR2: SGHTA, FQGNSA. The V end was cut by 3 bases, the J end by 1 base, with 3 bases between.

The chain uses TRBV6-1 and TRBJ1-2; D unclear. V was pared by 2 bases and J by 6 bases, with 4 bases between. The V gene's germline CDR1 is MNHNS and CDR2 SASEGT. CDR3 size: 11 residues. The CDR3 spells CASSELDGYTF. In DNA form, the CDR3 reads TGTGCCAGCAGTGAATTGGATGGCTACACCTTC.

The V and J genes are TRBV11-3 and TRBJ1-4; D is possibly TRBD1 (6 bases). Looked up from germline, CDR1 is SGHNT and CDR2 is YENEEA. With 5 bases removed from V and 0 bases from J, the gap between germline ends came to 16 bases. The CDR3 covers 17 residues. DNA of the CDR3: TGTGCCAGCAGCCCTTTGGACAGCCCCGCAACTAATGAAAAACTGTTTTTT. Its translation: CASSPLDSPATNEKLFF.

This chain links TRBV10-3 with TRBJ1-2, with D maybe TRBD1 (5 bases). Trimming removed 0 bases at V and 7 bases at J, with 12 bases between. Germline V CDR1 and CDR2: ENHRY, SYGVKD. The CDR3 totals 14 residues. The CDR3 loop is CAISESEDNGGYTF. The CDR3 DNA reads TGTGCCATCAGTGAGTCTGAGGACAATGGTGGCTACACCTTC.

This clone was seen only once. V and J are TRBV29-1 and TRBJ2-7; 10 bases are shared with TRBD1. The trim removed 7 bases at V and 1 base at J, leaving 10 bases unmatched. Germline V CDR1 and CDR2: SQVTM, ANQGSEA. CDR3 length: 15 residues. CDR3 coding DNA: TGCAGCGCTGACCGACAGGGGGCTAGTTCCTACGAGCAGTACTTC. The encoded protein is CSADRQGASSYEQYF.

The gene calls are TRBV27 and TRBJ2-5, with D possibly being TRBD1 or TRBD2 (5 bases each). The CDR3 extends over 14 amino acids. V was shortened by 4 bases and J by 2 bases, with 11 bases between the two germline ends. Germline V gives CDR1 MNHEY, CDR2 SMNVEV (reference sequence). The CDR3 is CASSWGRGQETQYF. The CDR3 DNA reads TGTGCCAGCAGTTGGGGACGTGGGCAAGAGACCCAGTACTTC.

V is TRBV11-2 and J is TRBJ1-1, with 9 bases that match TRBD1. Germline V gene sequence: CDR1 SGHAT, CDR2 FQNNGV. The CDR3 has 14 residues. The junction had 1 base not matched to a gene; V was cut back by 4 bases and J by 1 base. CDR3: CASSSGQGNTEAFF. In nucleotides, the CDR3 is TGTGCCAGCAGCTCGGGACAGGGGAACACTGAAGCTTTCTTT.

V is TRBV11-3 and J is TRBJ2-3; tentatively, D is TRBD1 (5 bases). The CDR3 length is 13 residues. The germline V gene has CDR1 SGHNT and CDR2 YENEEA. The V end was cut by 5 bases, the J end by 3 bases, with 9 bases between. For the CDR3, the DNA is TGTGCCAGCAGCGCCAGGGTTACAGATACGCAGTATTTT. This encodes CASSARVTDTQYF.

The chain couples TRBV2 to TRBJ2-1; tentatively, D is TRBD1 (5 bases). CDR3 length: 14 amino acids. Germline CDR1 reads SNHLY; CDR2 reads FYNNEI. Trimming cost V 5 bases and J 1 base, with 9 bases left between them. CDR3 DNA: TGTGCCAGCAGTAGACAGAGTTCCTACAATGAGCAGTTCTTC. Its translation: CASSRQSSYNEQFF.

The V call is TRBV2, the J call TRBJ1-5; D gene ambiguous. CDR3 length: 13 residues. Germline V gene lookup returns CDR1 SNHLY and CDR2 FYNNEI. Between the trimmed V and J ends, which lost 7 bases and 9 bases, there was a span of 16 bases. The CDR3 region has the DNA TGTGCCAGCACCGACCTAGCAGGACGGCCCCAGCATTTT. As protein: CASTDLAGRPQHF.

Only one count was recorded for this clone. V usage is TRBV9 and J usage is TRBJ2-1, with D uncertain. There are 13 residues in the CDR3. Germline V lookup: CDR1 SGDLS, CDR2 YYNGEE. The germline V and J ends were trimmed by 0 bases and 9 bases, with 10 bases remaining between them. The DNA for the CDR3 is TGTGCCAGCAGCGTAGTCTACCTTGGTGAGCAGTTCTTC. Amino acid sequence: CASSVVYLGEQFF.

The chain joins TRBV4-3 to TRBJ1-2; TRBD1 might be the D (5 bases). Trimming shortened V by 4 bases and J by 8 bases, and 14 bases separated the two germline ends. Germline V gives CDR1 LGHNA, CDR2 YSLEER. This CDR3 contains 13 residues. The CDR3 DNA is TGCGCCAGCAGCCCACGGGGGATTGGGGGCTACACCTTC. Residues: CASSPRGIGGYTF.

This sequence joins TRBV19 and TRBJ2-2; weak D call: TRBD2 (6 bases). V lost 3 bases to trimming and J lost 4 bases, with 12 bases between them. Germline CDR1 and CDR2: LNHDA and SQIVND (reference sequence). The CDR3 contains 15 residues. In DNA, the CDR3 is TGTGCCAGTAGTATCGGCCTCGGGAGCACCGGGGAGCTGTTTTTT. This codes for CASSIGLGSTGELFF.

V usage is TRBV7-3 and J usage is TRBJ2-3; possibly TRBD2 for D (6 bases). The CDR3 is 15 amino acids. Germline V gene sequence: CDR1 SGHTA, CDR2 FQGTGA. V lost 6 bases and J 4 bases, leaving 17 bases between the germline ends. Written as DNA, the CDR3 is TGTGCCAGCAGGGCGGGGAATGGTCAGGCAGATACGCAGTATTTT. Its translation is CASRAGNGQADTQYF.

This chain connects TRBV2 to TRBJ2-5; D is possibly TRBD1 or TRBD2 (7 bases each). The V gene lost 4 bases and the J gene lost 5 bases, with 14 bases spanning the gap. The CDR3 has 14 residues. The germline V gene has CDR1 SNHLY and CDR2 FYNNEI. The CDR3 nucleotides read TGTGCCAGCAGTGGGCGACAGGGAGGGGAGACCCAGTACTTC. This translates into CASSGRQGGETQYF.

This clone was recorded only once. The CDR3 sequence is CASSSSRRADTGELFF. The CDR3 nucleotides are TGTGCCAGCAGCTCCAGCCGGCGGGCAGACACCGGGGAGCTGTTTTTT. The chain recombines TRBV7-2 with TRBJ2-2; maybe TRBD2 (5 bases). Trimming pared 4 bases from V and 3 bases from J, leaving 15 bases between. The length of the CDR3 is 16 residues. The V gene's germline CDR1 is SGHTA and CDR2 FQGNSA.

Concerning this clone: The junction departs from the called germline gene at one end, perhaps through a read error. The rearrangement uses TRBV5-3 and TRBJ2-2, with TRBD2 matching 7 bases. TRBV5-3 qualifies as an ORF whose function is uncertain. This CDR3 is built from 14 residues. The DNA for the CDR3 is TGTGCCAGCAGCTCGGGACTAACCACCGGGGAGCTGTTTTTT. Translated: CASSSGLTTGELFF.

The V and J genes are TRBV5-4 and TRBJ1-2; TRBD1 matches 7 bases. V shed 4 bases and J 8 bases; nucleotides not matched to a gene: 8. The CDR3 totals 13 residues. Germline V gene data show CDR1 as SGHNT and CDR2 as YYREEE (reference sequence). The CDR3 spells CASSPDRVGGYTF. In DNA form, the CDR3 reads TGTGCCAGCAGCCCCGACAGGGTGGGCGGCTACACCTTC.

The chain employs TRBV19 and TRBJ1-2, with D possibly TRBD1 on 5 matching bases. Germline loops: CDR1 LNHDA, CDR2 SQIVND (reference sequence). The CDR3 loop spans 14 amino acids. V dropped 3 bases and J dropped 8 bases, with 16 bases sitting between them. The CDR3 DNA reads as TGTGCCAGTAGTATGCATACGGACATCAAAGGCTACACCTTC. This codes for CASSMHTDIKGYTF.

The chain is built from TRBV10-3 and TRBJ2-2, with D maybe TRBD1 (6 bases). V lost 0 bases to trimming and J lost 3 bases, with 11 bases between them. The length of the CDR3 is 16 residues. Germline CDR1 is ENHRY and CDR2 is SYGVKD. As DNA, the CDR3 is TGTGCCATCAGTGAGTCCACAGGGCGGGACACCGGGGAGCTGTTTTTT. Translating it yields CAISESTGRDTGELFF.

The chain joins TRBV6-6 to TRBJ1-1, with 8 bases matching TRBD1. Trimming took 5 bases from V and 5 from J; bases not matched to a gene: 10. The germline CDR1 and CDR2 sequences are MNHNY and SVGAGI (reference sequence). The CDR3 is made up of 15 amino acids. The CDR3 protein is CASSHTLQGVTEAFF. DNA of the CDR3: TGTGCCAGCAGTCATACTTTACAGGGGGTGACTGAAGCTTTCTTT.

The V gene is TRBV4-2, the J gene TRBJ2-7, with D perhaps given as TRBD1 or TRBD2 (5 bases each). Looked up from germline, CDR1 is LGHNA and CDR2 is YNFKEQ. This CDR3 is built from 13 residues. Trimming stripped 4 bases from V and 4 bases from J, with 11 bases between. Here the CDR3 DNA reads TGTGCCAGCAGCCGGGACGGACTTTACGAGCAGTACTTC. It encodes CASSRDGLYEQYF.

V is TRBV5-6 and J is TRBJ1-1, with D possibly matching TRBD1 (5 bases). V lost 2 bases, J lost 10 bases, and 12 bases lay in between. CDR3 length: 12 amino acids. Germline V gene sequence: CDR1 SGHDT, CDR2 YYEEEE. CDR3 sequence: CASSFGARGAFF. Here the CDR3 DNA reads TGTGCCAGCAGCTTTGGGGCGCGTGGAGCTTTCTTT.

Written as DNA, the CDR3 is TGTGCCAGCAGCCAAGATGTACGAAGGAGGGGTGTTGGGGGCTACACCTTC. It yields the protein CASSQDVRRRGVGGYTF. The V and J genes are TRBV4-2 and TRBJ1-2; D possibly corresponds to TRBD1 (5 bases). V was cut by 0 bases and J by 8 bases, with 22 bases left in between. This CDR3 comprises 17 residues. Germline-derived CDR1 and CDR2 are LGHNA and YNFKEQ.

The J gene is TRBJ2-1, the V gene TRBV9, with 7 bases fitting TRBD1. With 0 bases clipped from V and 5 bases from J, the junction kept 2 bases outside the gene matches. Germline values: CDR1 SGDLS, CDR2 YYNGEE. This CDR3 is built from 14 residues. Here the CDR3 reads CASSVGTGHNEQFF. CDR3 DNA: TGTGCCAGCAGCGTAGGGACAGGCCACAATGAGCAGTTCTTC.

In this sample, this clone turned up a few times. This chain uses TRBV18 with TRBJ1-1, with D possibly being TRBD1 (6 bases). The CDR3 totals 16 residues. The V and J ends lost 3 bases and 0 bases respectively, with 14 bases between them. Per germline, CDR1 KGHSH and CDR2 LQKENI. Here the CDR3 DNA reads TGTGCCAGCTCACCTAATCTGGACAGCCTGAACACTGAAGCTTTCTTT. Translated, it gives CASSPNLDSLNTEAFF. Based on the CDR3 plus reference TRBV18 and TRBJ1-1, the full variable domain is NAGVMQNPRHLVRRRGQEARLRCSPMKGHSHVYWYRQLPEEGLKFMVYLQKENIIDESGMPKERFSAEFPKEGPSILRIQQVVRGDSAAYFCASSPNLDSLNTEAFFGQGTRLTVV.

The chain combines TRBV19 with TRBJ1-4; no clear D gene. The CDR3 is 15 amino acids. Trimming stripped 3 bases from V and 8 bases from J, with 16 bases between. From germline, CDR1 is LNHDA and CDR2 SQIVND (reference sequence). Written as DNA, the CDR3 is TGTGCCAGTAGTATCGGGGTTCGGGGAGGCGAAAAACTGTTTTTT. Translating it yields CASSIGVRGGEKLFF.

This clone is categorized as large. CDR3 residues: CASSSGGRGVDNEQFF. CDR3 bases: TGCGCCAGCAGCTCGGGGGGCAGGGGGGTCGACAATGAGCAGTTCTTC. This chain connects TRBV5-1 to TRBJ2-1; possibly TRBD1 or TRBD2 for D (7 bases each). With 3 bases removed from V and 5 bases from J, the gap between germline ends came to 18 bases. The germline V gene encodes CDR1 SGHRS and CDR2 YFSETQ. This CDR3 spans 16 amino acids.